This note documents a single TCR beta chain sequence. No antigen is known for it. From each donor, a roughly 2.5 ml peripheral blood sample was drawn into PAXgene tubes and stored at -80 degrees C. Without T cell sorting, total RNA was isolated from whole blood using the PAXgene blood miRNA kit on an automated QIAcube. Peripheral blood from monozygotic twin pairs, either concordant or discordant for inflammatory bowel disease, underwent deep TCRalpha and TCRbeta repertoire profiling that used unique molecular barcoding. Smoking habits were recorded for all twin pairs, with individuals classified as current, former or never smokers. The data are from a study of monozygotic twins with inflammatory bowel disease (dated by TCRdb to between 2018 and 2021). For context, the study as a whole: In total, 28 monozygotic twin pairs made up the full study: 19 Danish pairs, all IBD-discordant, plus nine German pairs, of which four were IBD-concordant and five were IBD-discordant. Each individual had, on average, about 151 000 unique TCRalpha sequences and 181 000 unique TCRbeta sequences available for analysis. The search for disease-associated traits relied mainly on comparing, within discordant pairs, IBD patients with their genetically identical healthy co-twins. The study at large found these results: A decrease in TCRbeta repertoire diversity, as measured by inverse Simpson index, was observed in IBD patients compared with their healthy co-twins. No difference in repertoire similarity was observed between concordant and discordant twins, possibly owing to limited statistical power. Compared with healthy twins, IBD patients had fewer clonotypes in common with other individuals, a difference most pronounced in patients showing signs of disease activity. Distinction between different T cell subtypes could not be achieved in the analysis. The results gave no support for a single strong signal or clonotype linked to IBD. Because patients were on differing immunosuppressive treatments, the repertoires may have picked up extra background noise and inter-individual variability.

The CDR3 contains 13 residues, cysteine and phenylalanine counted. A DNA sequence was not provided. The germline V gene yields KGHDR for CDR1 and SFDVKD for CDR2. Preparation of the library involved 5' RACE. Each TCR library was prepared from around 3,400 ng of total RNA. For each sample, cDNA was synthesized in eight separate reactions using SMARTScribe reverse transcriptase. During cDNA synthesis, unique molecular identifiers containing a 6-nucleotide sample barcode were introduced by template switching. TCRalpha and TCRbeta cDNA was amplified by two nested PCRs of 16 and 9 cycles, with bead purification after each PCR. Before amplification, the cDNA was treated with uracil DNA-glycosylase and purified using the QIAquick PCR purification kit. The second PCR added Illumina TruSeq-compatible adapters along with sample-specific barcodes. TapeStation and Qubit were used to check library quality and concentration, and around 5 ng of each library went into the pool. The pooled libraries were sequenced with 2 x 100 bp reads and custom sequencing primers on an Illumina HiSeq2500 single-index Rapid Run. On the study's bioinformatics: MiGEC version 1.2.6 was used for UMI-based consensus assembly to correct PCR and sequencing errors. MiXCR version 2.1.1 handled V(D)J alignment, clonotype assembly and CDR3 extraction. Gene usage, clonotype sharing and MAIT/NKT TCR abundance were normalised by analysing the top 1000, 10 000 and 20 000 clonotypes per sample. After downsampling to 27 000 UMIs, diversity was calculated as the inverse Simpson index using the vegan R package. Paired Mann-Whitney U tests were applied to discordant twin pairs, and Benjamini-Hochberg correction was used for multiple testing. After reprocessing by TCRdb, each CDR3 protein sequence is one entry, and no DNA is given. None of the V and J calls come from the authors' own analysis; TCRdb made them. The sample table gives fewer than 450,000 distinct CDR3 sequences. The ten largest clones represent 2.5% to 3% of the sample.

The chain joins TRBV24-1 to TRBJ1-6; TCRdb's assignment of TRBD1 cannot be checked, as there is no DNA. This sequence was found in a human donor with ulcerative colitis or Crohn's disease, or a healthy co-twin of an affected twin (not recorded which). Sequenced input: blood. The CDR3: CATSETGNSPLHF.